The 7 T cell receptor beta chains given below trace back to one sample, sequenced in a study of control samples from healthy donors and cancer patients (dated by TCRdb to 2020 to 2022). Libraries were prepared through the immunoSEQ multiplex PCR assay. TCRdb obtained this table from immuneACCESS and retained in-frame rearrangements with V and J assigned. These tables miss some clones; where compared with another copy, unresolved V genes account for less than half of the shortfall, and the remainder is unexplained. A total of some 120,000 clones appear in this sample, more than 85% of them only once. Around 2% of the sample comes from the top ten. The sequencing sample was made of blood. These TCRs come from a man aged 18 to 30 in good health.

This rearrangement joins TRBV11-3 to TRBJ2-3, with 14 bases fitting TRBD2. Germline lookup yields CDR1 SGHNT and CDR2 YENEEA. CDR3 length: 16 residues. V dropped 5 bases and J dropped 5; count of bases not matched to a gene: 6. CDR3 DNA sequence: TGTGCCAGCAGCCAGGGACTAGCGGGAGTAAAAGATACGCAGTATTTT. This translates into CASSQGLAGVKDTQYF.

The chain couples TRBV6-2 or TRBV6-3 to TRBJ1-2; tentative D call: TRBD1 (5 bases). The CDR3 has 17 amino acids. Germline values: CDR1 MNHEY, CDR2 SVGEGT. Trimming left V 0 bases short and J 5 bases short, with 19 bases between. DNA for the CDR3: TGTGCCAGCAGTTACTCGATACTGGCCCCAGGGCAGTATGGCTACACCTTC. Its translation: CASSYSILAPGQYGYTF.

The chain recombines TRBV5-1 with TRBJ2-7; 9 nucleotides match TRBD1. CDR1 and CDR2 (germline): SGHRS, YFSETQ. V lost 7 bases to trimming and J lost 0 bases; unmatched junction nucleotides: 5. CDR3 size: 14 residues. CDR3 amino acids: CASYTGGNSYEQYF. The CDR3 DNA is TGCGCCAGCTACACAGGGGGCAACTCCTACGAGCAGTACTTC.

This clone was detected once. The rearrangement links TRBV5-1 to TRBJ1-3, with D hard to call. V lost 6 bases to trimming and J lost 0 bases, with 10 bases between them. Germline V gene data show CDR1 as SGHRS and CDR2 as YFSETQ. The CDR3 covers 14 residues. CDR3 region: CASTGADSGNTIYF. CDR3 coding DNA: TGCGCCAGCACGGGAGCGGACTCTGGAAACACCATATATTTT. The variable domain in full, completed from reference TRBV5-1 and TRBJ1-3, reads KAGVTQTPRYLIKTRGQQVTLSCSPISGHRSVSWYQQTPGQGLQFLFEYFSETQRNKGNFPGRFSGRQFSNSRSEMNVSTLELGDSALYLCASTGADSGNTIYFGEGSWLTVV.

The V gene is TRBV6-5, the J gene TRBJ1-1; possible D gene TRBD1, 5 bases. Looked up from germline, CDR1 is MNHEY and CDR2 is SVGAGI. This CDR3 spans 16 amino acids. Trimming left V 4 bases short and J 0 bases short, with 15 bases between. CDR3 sequence (DNA): TGTGCCAGCAGTTCACCGGGACGTACTATGAACACTGAAGCTTTCTTT. Translating gives CASSSPGRTMNTEAFF.

V is TRBV25-1 and J is TRBJ2-2; unclear D gene. V gave up 2 bases and J gave up 2 bases, with 9 bases separating them. CDR1 MGHDK and CDR2 SYGVNS come from the germline V gene. CDR3 length equals 15 residues. The CDR3 DNA reads as TGTGCCAGCAGTGAAGGATCGCCTAACACCGGGGAGCTGTTTTTT. This sequence encodes CASSEGSPNTGELFF. Full variable domain (missing parts from reference TRBV25-1 and TRBJ2-2): EADIYQTPRYLVIGTGKKITLECSQTMGHDKMYWYQQDPGMELHLIHYSYGVNSTEKGDLSSESTVSRIRTEHFPLTLESARPSHTSQYLCASSEGSPNTGELFFGEGSRLTVL.

This chain links TRBV30 with TRBJ2-3; 9 positions match TRBD2. CDR1 and CDR2 from the germline V gene are GTSNPN and SVGIG (reference sequence). V lost 1 base and J lost 11; bases outside the gene matches: 10. CDR3 size: 14 residues. CDR3 sequence (DNA): TGTGCCTGGAGTGGGTTAGCGGGAGCGGGGAGGCAGTATTTT. Its protein product is CAWSGLAGAGRQYF.